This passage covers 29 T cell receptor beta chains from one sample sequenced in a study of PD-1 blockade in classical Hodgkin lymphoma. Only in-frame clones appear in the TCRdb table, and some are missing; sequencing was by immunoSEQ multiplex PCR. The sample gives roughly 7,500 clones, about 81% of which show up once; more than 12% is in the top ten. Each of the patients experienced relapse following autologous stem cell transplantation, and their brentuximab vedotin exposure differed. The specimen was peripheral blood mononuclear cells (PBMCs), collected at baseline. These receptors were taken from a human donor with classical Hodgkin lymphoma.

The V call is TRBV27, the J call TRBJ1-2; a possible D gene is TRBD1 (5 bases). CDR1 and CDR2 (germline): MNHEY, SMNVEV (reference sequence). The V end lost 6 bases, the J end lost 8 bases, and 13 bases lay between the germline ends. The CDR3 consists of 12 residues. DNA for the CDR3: TGTGCCAGCAGAAGTCAGGGAGGAGGCTACACCTTC. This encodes CASRSQGGGYTF.

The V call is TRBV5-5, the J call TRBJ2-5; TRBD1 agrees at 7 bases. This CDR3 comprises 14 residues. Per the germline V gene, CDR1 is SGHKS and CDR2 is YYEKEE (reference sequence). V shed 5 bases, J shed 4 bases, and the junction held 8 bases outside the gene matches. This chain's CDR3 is CASSQGDWGETQYF. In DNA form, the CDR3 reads TGTGCCAGCAGTCAGGGGGATTGGGGAGAGACCCAGTACTTC. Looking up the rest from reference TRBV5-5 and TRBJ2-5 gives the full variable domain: DAGVTQSPTHLIKTRGQQVTLRCSPISGHKSVSWYQQVLGQGPQFIFQYYEKEERGRGNFPDRFSARQFPNYSSELNVNALLLGDSALYLCASSQGDWGETQYFGPGTRLLVL.

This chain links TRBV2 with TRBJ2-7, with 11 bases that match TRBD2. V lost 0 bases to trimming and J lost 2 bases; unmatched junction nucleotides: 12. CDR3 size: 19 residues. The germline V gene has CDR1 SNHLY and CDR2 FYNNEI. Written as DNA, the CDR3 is TGTGCCAGCAGTGAAGCGGAAGATAGCGGGAGGGCGCACCCCTACGAGCAGTACTTC. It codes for CASSEAEDSGRAHPYEQYF.

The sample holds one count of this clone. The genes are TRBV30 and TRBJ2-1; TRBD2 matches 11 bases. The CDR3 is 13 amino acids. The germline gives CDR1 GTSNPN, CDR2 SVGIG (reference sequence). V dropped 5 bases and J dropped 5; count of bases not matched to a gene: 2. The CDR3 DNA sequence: TGTGCCTGGGAGACTAGCGGGGACAATGAGCAGTTCTTC. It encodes CAWETSGDNEQFF. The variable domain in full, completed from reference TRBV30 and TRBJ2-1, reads SQTIHQWPATLVQPVGSPLSLECTVEGTSNPNLYWYRQAAGRGLQLLFYSVGIGQISSEVPQNLSASRPQDRQFILSSKKLLLSDSGFYLCAWETSGDNEQFFGPGTRLTVL.

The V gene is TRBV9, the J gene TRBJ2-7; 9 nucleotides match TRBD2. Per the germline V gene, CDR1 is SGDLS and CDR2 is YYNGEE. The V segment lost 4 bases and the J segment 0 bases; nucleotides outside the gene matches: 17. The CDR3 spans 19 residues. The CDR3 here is CASSPALSGSIPSSYEQYF. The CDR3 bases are TGTGCCAGCAGCCCCGCCCTTAGCGGGAGTATCCCTAGCTCCTACGAGCAGTACTTC.

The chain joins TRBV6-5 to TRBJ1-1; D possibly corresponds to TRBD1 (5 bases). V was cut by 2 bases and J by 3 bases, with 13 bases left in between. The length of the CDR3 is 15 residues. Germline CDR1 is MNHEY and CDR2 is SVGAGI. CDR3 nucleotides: TGTGCCAGCAGTTACGCCAGGGTCTCGTACACTGAAGCTTTCTTT. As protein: CASSYARVSYTEAFF.

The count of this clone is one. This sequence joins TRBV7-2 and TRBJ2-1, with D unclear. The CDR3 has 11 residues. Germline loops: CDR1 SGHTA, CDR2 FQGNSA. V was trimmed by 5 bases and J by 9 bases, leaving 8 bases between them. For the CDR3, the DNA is TGTGCCAGCAGCCCGCGCAGTGAGCAGTTCTTC. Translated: CASSPRSEQFF.

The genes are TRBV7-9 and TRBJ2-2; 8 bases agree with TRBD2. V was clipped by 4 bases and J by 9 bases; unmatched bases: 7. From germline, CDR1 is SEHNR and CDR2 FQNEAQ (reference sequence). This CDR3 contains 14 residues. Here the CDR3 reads CASSSREGRRELFF. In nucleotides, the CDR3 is TGTGCCAGCAGCTCCCGGGAGGGCCGAAGGGAGCTGTTTTTT.

Here the CDR3 reads CASRGGGTGKNIQYF. The CDR3 DNA follows: TGTGCCAGCAGGGGAGGGGGGACGGGCAAAAACATTCAGTACTTC. V and J are TRBV28 and TRBJ2-4; TRBD2 might be the D (7 bases). Trimming took off 6 bases at V and 3 bases at J, with 15 bases between the two ends. Germline V gives CDR1 MDHEN, CDR2 SYDVKM. The CDR3 contains 15 residues.

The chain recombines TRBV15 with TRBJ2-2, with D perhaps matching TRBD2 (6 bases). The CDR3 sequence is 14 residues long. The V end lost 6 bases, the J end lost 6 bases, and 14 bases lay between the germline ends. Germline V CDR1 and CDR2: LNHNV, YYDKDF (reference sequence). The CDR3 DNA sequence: TGTGCCACCAGGCCCCGGGAGTGGGCCGGGGAGCTGTTTTTT. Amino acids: CATRPREWAGELFF.

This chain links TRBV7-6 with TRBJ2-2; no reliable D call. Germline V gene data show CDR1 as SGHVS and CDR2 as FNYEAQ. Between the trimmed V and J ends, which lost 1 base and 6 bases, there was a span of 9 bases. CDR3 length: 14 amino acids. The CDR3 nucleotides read TGTGCCAGCAGCTTAGAAGTAGGAGCCGGGGAGCTGTTTTTT. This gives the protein CASSLEVGAGELFF.

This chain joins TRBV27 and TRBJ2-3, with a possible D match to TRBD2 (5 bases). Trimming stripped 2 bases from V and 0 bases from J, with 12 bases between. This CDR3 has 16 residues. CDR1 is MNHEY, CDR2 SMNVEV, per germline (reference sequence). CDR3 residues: CASSLGSRPSTDTQYF. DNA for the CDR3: TGTGCCAGCAGTTTAGGGAGTAGGCCTAGCACAGATACGCAGTATTTT.

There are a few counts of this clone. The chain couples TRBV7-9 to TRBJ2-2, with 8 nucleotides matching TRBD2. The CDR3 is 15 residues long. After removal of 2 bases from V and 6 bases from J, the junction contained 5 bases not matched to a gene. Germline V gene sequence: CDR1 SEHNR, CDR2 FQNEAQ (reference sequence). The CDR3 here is CASSLFAGGPGELFF. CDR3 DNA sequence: TGTGCCAGCAGCTTATTCGCGGGAGGCCCCGGGGAGCTGTTTTTT.

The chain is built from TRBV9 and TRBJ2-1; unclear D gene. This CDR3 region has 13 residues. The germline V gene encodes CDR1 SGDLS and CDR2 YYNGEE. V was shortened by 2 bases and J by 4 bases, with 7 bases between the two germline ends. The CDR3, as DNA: TGTGCCAGCAGCGTCCGGCCTTACAATGAGCAGTTCTTC. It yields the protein CASSVRPYNEQFF.

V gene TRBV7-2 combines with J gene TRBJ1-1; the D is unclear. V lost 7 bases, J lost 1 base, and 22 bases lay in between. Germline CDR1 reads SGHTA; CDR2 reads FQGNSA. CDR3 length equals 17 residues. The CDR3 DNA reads TGTGCCAGCACCCCAAAGGGAGGTCGGATGCCGAACACTGAAGCTTTCTTT. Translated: CASTPKGGRMPNTEAFF.

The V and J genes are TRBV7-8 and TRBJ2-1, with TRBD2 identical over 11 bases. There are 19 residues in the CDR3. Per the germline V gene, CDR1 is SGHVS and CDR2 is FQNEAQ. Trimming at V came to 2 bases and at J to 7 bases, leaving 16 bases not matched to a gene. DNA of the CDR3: TGTGCCAGCAGCTTAAATGAAGGAGTAGCGGGAGGGCCAGTGAATGAGCAGTTCTTC. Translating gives CASSLNEGVAGGPVNEQFF.

The CDR3 nucleotides read TGTGCCTGGGGATCTCCAGATCTTGCCGATGGACTATCGAGACCCAAACAAAACTACGAGCAGTACTTC. Protein sequence: CAWGSPDLADGLSRPKQNYEQYF. J is TRBJ2-7 and V is TRBV30; a possible D gene is TRBD2 (6 bases). From germline, CDR1 is GTSNPN and CDR2 SVGIG (reference sequence). CDR3 length: 23 amino acids. The V end lost 5 bases, the J end lost 3 bases, and 44 bases lay between the germline ends.

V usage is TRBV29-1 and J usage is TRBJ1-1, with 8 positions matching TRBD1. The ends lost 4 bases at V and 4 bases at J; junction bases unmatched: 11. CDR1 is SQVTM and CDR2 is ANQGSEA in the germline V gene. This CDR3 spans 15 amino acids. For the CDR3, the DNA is TGCAGCGTTGCCAGCCAACAGGGGGGAGGCACTGAAGCTTTCTTT. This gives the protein CSVASQQGGGTEAFF.

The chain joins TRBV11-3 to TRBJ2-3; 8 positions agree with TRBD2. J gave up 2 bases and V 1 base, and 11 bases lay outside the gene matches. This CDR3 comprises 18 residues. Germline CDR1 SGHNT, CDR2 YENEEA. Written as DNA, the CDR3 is TGTGCCAGCAGCTTAGGTCCCCTTACGGGAGGGGCCACAGATACGCAGTATTTT. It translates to CASSLGPLTGGATDTQYF.

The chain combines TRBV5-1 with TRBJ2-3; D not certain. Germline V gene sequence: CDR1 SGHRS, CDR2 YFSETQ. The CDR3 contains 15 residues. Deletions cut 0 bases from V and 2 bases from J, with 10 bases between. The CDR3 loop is CASSLEGDHTDTQYF. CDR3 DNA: TGCGCCAGCAGCTTGGAGGGTGACCACACAGATACGCAGTATTTT.

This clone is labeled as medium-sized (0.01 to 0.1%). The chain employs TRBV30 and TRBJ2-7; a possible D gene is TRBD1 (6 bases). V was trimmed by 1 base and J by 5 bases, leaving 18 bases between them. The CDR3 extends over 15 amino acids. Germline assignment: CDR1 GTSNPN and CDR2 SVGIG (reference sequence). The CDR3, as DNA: TGTGCCTGGAGTGGATCTGGGGGCGCAGTCGACGAGCAGTACTTC. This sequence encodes CAWSGSGGAVDEQYF.

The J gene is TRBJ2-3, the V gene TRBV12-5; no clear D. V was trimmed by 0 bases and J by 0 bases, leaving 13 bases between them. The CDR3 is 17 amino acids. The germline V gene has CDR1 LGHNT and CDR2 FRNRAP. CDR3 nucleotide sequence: TGTGCTAGTGGTTTGGTGCGACCTTTGACTAGCACAGATACGCAGTATTTT. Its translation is CASGLVRPLTSTDTQYF.

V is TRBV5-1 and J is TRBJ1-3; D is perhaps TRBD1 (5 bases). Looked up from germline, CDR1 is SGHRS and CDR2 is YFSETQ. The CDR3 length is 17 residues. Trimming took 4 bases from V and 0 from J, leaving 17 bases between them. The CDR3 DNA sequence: TGCGCCAGCAGCCCGGGACGGGCGGCTTTCTCTGGAAACACCATATATTTT. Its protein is CASSPGRAAFSGNTIYF.

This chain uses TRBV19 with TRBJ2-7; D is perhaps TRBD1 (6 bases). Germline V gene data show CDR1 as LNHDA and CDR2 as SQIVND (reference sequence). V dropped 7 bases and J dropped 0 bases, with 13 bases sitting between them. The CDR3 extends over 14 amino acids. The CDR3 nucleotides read TGTGCCAGTACCCGCTCCAGGGGCTCCTACGAGCAGTACTTC. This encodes CASTRSRGSYEQYF.

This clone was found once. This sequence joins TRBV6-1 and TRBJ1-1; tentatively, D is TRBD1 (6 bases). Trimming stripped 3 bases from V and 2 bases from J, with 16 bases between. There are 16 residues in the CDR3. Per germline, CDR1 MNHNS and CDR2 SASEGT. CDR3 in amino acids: CASSDRTTGLNTEAFF. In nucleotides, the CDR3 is TGTGCCAGCAGTGACCGGACGACAGGACTCAACACTGAAGCTTTCTTT.

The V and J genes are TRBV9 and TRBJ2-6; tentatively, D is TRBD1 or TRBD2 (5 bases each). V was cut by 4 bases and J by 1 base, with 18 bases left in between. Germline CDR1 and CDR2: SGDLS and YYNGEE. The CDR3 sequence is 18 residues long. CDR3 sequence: CASSQGEWRLSGANVLTF. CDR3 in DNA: TGTGCCAGCAGCCAGGGAGAATGGAGATTGTCTGGGGCCAACGTCCTGACTTTC. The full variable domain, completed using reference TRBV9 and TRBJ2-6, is DSGVTQTPKHLITATGQRVTLRCSPRSGDLSVYWYQQSLDQGLQFLIQYYNGEERAKGNILERFSAQQFPDLHSELNLSSLELGDSALYFCASSQGEWRLSGANVLTFGAGSRLTVL.

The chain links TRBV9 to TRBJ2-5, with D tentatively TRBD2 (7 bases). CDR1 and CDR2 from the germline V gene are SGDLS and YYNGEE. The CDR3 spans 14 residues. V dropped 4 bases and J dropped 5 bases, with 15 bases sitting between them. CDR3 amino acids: CASSTWEGEETQYF. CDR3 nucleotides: TGTGCCAGCAGCACTTGGGAGGGGGAGGAGACCCAGTACTTC.

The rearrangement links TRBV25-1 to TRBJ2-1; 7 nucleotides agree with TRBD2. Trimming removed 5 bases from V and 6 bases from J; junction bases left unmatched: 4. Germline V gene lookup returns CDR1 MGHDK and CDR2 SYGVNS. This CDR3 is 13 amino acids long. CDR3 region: CASSLASGNEQFF. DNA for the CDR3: TGTGCCAGCAGTTTGGCTAGCGGCAATGAGCAGTTCTTC.

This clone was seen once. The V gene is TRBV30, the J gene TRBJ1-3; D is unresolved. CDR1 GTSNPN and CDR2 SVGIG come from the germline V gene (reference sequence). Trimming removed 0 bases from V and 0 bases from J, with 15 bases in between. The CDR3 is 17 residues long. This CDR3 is CAWSVVRGPYSGNTIYF. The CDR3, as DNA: TGTGCCTGGAGTGTAGTCCGAGGGCCATACTCTGGAAACACCATATATTTT.